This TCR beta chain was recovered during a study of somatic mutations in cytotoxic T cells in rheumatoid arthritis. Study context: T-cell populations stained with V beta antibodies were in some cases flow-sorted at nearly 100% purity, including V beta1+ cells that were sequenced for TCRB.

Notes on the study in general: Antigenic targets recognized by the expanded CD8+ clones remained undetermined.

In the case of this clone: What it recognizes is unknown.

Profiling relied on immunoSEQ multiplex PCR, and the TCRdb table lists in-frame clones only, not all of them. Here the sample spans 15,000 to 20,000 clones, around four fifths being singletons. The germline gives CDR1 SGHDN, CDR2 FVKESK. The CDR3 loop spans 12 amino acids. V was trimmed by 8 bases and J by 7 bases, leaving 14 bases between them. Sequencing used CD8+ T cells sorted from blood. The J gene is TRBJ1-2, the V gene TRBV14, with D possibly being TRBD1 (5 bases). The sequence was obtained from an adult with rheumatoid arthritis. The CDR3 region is CASQGESIGYTF. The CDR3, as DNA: TGTGCCAGCCAAGGGGAATCAATTGGCTACACCTTC.